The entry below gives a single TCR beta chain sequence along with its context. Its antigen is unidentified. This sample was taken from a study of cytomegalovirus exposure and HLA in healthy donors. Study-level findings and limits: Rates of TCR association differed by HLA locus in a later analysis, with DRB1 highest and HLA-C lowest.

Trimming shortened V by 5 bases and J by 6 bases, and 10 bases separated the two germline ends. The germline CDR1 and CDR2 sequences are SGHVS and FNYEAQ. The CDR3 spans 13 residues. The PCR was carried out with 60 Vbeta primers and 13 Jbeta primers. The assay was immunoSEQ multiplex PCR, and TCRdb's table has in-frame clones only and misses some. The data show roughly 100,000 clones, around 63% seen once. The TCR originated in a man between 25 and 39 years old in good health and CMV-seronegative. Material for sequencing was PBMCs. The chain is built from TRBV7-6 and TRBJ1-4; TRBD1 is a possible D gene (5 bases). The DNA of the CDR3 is TGTGCCAGCAGCCCGGGGGGTGATGAAAAACTGTTTTTT. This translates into CASSPGGDEKLFF. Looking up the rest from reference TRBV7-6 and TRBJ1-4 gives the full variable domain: GAGVSQSPRYKVTKRGQDVALRCDPISGHVSLYWYRQALGQGPEFLTYFNYEAQQDKSGLPNDRFSAERPEGSISTLTIQRTEQRDSAMYRCASSPGGDEKLFFGSGTQLSVL.